This TCR beta chain was profiled in a study of T-cell memory formation after mild COVID-19. Background on the study: Across donors, TCR clusters were largely donor specific. Overall study findings and caveats: Day 15 to 85 contracting clones showed balanced CD4/CD8; day 15 to 37 expanders favored CD4+. Clones which contracted sat mainly in CM and EM if CD4+, and in EMRA if CD8+. That cross-reactive memory joined was suggested by some responding clones appearing in pre-infection memory.

This clonotype was found a few times. The antigen is unknown. MiXCR, applied by TCRdb to the 5' RACE reads, yields one record per CDR3 protein. Here the sample spans roughly 350,000 distinct CDR3 sequences, roughly an eighth being singletons. The sequencing sample was made of PBMCs or a T cell subset sorted from them (not recorded which). The sequence was obtained from a man aged 18 to 35 who had mild COVID-19 (a few samples of this study predate the infection). Cell type and time point are not known.

CDR3 region: CASSRDILGNSPLHF. CDR3 coding DNA: TGTGCCAGCAGCCGGGACATCTTAGGGAATTCACCCCTCCACTTT. The J gene is TRBJ1-6, the V gene TRBV5-6; TRBD1 might be the D (6 bases). Trimming took off 4 bases at V and 7 bases at J, with 15 bases between the two ends. CDR3 length equals 15 residues. Germline loops: CDR1 SGHDT, CDR2 YYEEEE.